The rows below give T cell receptor beta chains drawn from one sample of a study of cytomegalovirus exposure and HLA in healthy donors. The protocol was immunoSEQ multiplex PCR, while the TCRdb copy is restricted to in-frame clones and leaves out a portion. Here the sample spans about 120,000 clones, more than 65% being singletons. Material: PBMCs. The receptors were gathered from a male donor in good health and CMV-seropositive. CDR3s include the opening cysteine and the closing phenylalanine or tryptophan. The D gene is left open where the match is weak. Size is omitted from some rows. Given values are once, few, many or a class for expanded clones.

>TRBD1|TRBV7-2|TRBJ1-3|NA
CASSFQGAAGNTIYF
TGTGCCAGCAGCTTCCAGGGGGCGGCTGGAAACACCATATATTTT
>TRBD1|TRBV5-1|TRBJ2-1|NA
CASSVLGTAATNEQFF
TGCGCCAGCAGCGTCCTCGGGACAGCGGCGACTAATGAGCAGTTCTTC
>NA|TRBV10-3|TRBJ1-5|few
CAISEPGDSNQPQHF
TGTGCCATCAGTGAGCCAGGGGATAGCAATCAGCCCCAGCATTTT
>TRBD2|TRBV6-1|TRBJ2-7|NA
CASSDTSGSTEQYF
TGTGCCAGCAGTGATACTAGCGGGTCAACCGAGCAGTACTTC
>TRBD1|TRBV15|TRBJ2-7|NA
CATSSPGQASYEQYF
TGTGCCACCAGCAGCCCCGGACAGGCCTCCTACGAGCAGTACTTC
>NA|TRBV11-2|TRBJ2-1|NA
CASTLADSYNEQFF
TGTGCCAGCACCCTGGCGGACTCCTACAATGAGCAGTTCTTC
>NA|TRBV7-2|TRBJ1-6|NA
CASSLTGAKDSPLHF
TGTGCCAGCAGCTTAACCGGAGCGAAGGATTCACCCCTCCACTTT
>TRBD1|TRBV5-5|TRBJ2-7|NA
CASSFGGDRAYEQYF
TGTGCCAGCAGCTTTGGCGGGGACAGGGCATACGAGCAGTACTTC
>TRBD2|TRBV29-1|TRBJ2-3|NA
CSVSGTSLSTDTQYF
TGCAGCGTCTCCGGGACTAGCCTGAGCACAGATACGCAGTATTTT
>NA|TRBV6-1|TRBJ1-5|NA
CASSVSGLNQPQHF
TGTGCCAGCAGTGTTTCAGGGCTCAATCAGCCCCAGCATTTT
>NA|TRBV30|TRBJ2-7|NA
CAWRQTYEQYF
TGTGCCTGGAGGCAGACTTACGAGCAGTACTTC
>TRBD2|TRBV27|TRBJ2-7|NA
CASSLLAGALSYEQYF
TGTGCCAGCAGTCTTCTAGCGGGGGCCCTATCCTACGAGCAGTACTTC
>TRBD1|TRBV27|TRBJ2-7|once
CASSLTGGGLHYEQYF
TGTGCCAGCAGCTTGACAGGGGGAGGCTTACACTACGAGCAGTACTTC
>TRBD2|TRBV2|TRBJ2-1|once
CASRKTSGGGNEQFF
TGTGCCAGCAGGAAGACTAGCGGGGGGGGGAATGAGCAGTTCTTC
>NA|TRBV10-3|TRBJ2-5|NA
CAIREGTGWGQETQYF
TGTGCCATCAGAGAGGGGACTGGATGGGGCCAAGAGACCCAGTACTTC
>TRBD1|TRBV27|TRBJ2-6|NA
CASSLGTGVNSGANVLTF
TGTGCCAGCAGTTTAGGGACAGGGGTAAACTCTGGGGCCAACGTCCTGACTTTC
>NA|TRBV5-6|TRBJ2-7|NA
CASSSPLGAEQYF
TGTGCCAGCAGCTCACCCCTTGGAGCTGAGCAGTACTTC
>NA|TRBV29-1|TRBJ1-5|NA
CSAGMGLQPQHF
TGCAGCGCCGGAATGGGGCTTCAGCCCCAGCATTTT
>NA|TRBV7-2|TRBJ1-1|NA
CASIREVNTEAFF
TGTGCCAGCATTCGGGAGGTGAACACTGAAGCTTTCTTT
>TRBD2|TRBV27|TRBJ2-3|NA
CASSLVLAGGLFTQYF
TGTGCCAGCAGTCTCGTTCTAGCGGGAGGATTGTTTACGCAGTATTTT
>NA|TRBV29-1|TRBJ2-1|few
CSVGSRTDYNEQFF
TGCAGCGTCGGGTCCCGGACAGACTACAATGAGCAGTTCTTC
>NA|TRBV9|TRBJ1-2|NA
CASSVGAGYTF
TGTGCCAGCAGCGTAGGGGCGGGCTACACCTTC
>NA|TRBV18|TRBJ2-7|NA
CASSPGLPAYEQYF
TGTGCCAGCTCACCGGGACTCCCGGCCTACGAGCAGTACTTC
>NA|TRBV5-1|TRBJ2-1|NA
CASGSRDNEQFF
TGCGCCAGCGGTAGCAGGGACAATGAGCAGTTCTTC
>NA|TRBV10-3|TRBJ1-1|NA
CAISELPREAFF
TGTGCCATCAGTGAGTTACCGAGAGAAGCTTTCTTT
>TRBD1|TRBV5-4|TRBJ2-1|few
CASSKQGYYNEQFF
TGTGCCAGCAGCAAACAGGGGTACTACAATGAGCAGTTCTTC
>TRBD2|TRBV4-1|TRBJ2-5|once
CASSQASGKETQYF
TGCGCCAGCAGCCAGGCTAGCGGGAAAGAGACCCAGTACTTC
>TRBD2|TRBV7-2|TRBJ2-1|once
CASSSAGGFTGEQFF
TGTGCCAGCAGCTCGGCGGGGGGGTTCACGGGTGAGCAGTTCTTC
>NA|TRBV9|TRBJ2-1|NA
CASNRGPEYNEQFF
TGTGCCAGCAACCGGGGTCCTGAGTACAATGAGCAGTTCTTC
>TRBD1|TRBV27|TRBJ2-2|NA
CASTASQGYTGELFF
TGTGCCAGCACCGCCTCACAGGGGTACACCGGGGAGCTGTTTTTT
>TRBD1|TRBV6-5|TRBJ2-7|few
CASRPGTGIDEQYF
TGTGCCAGCAGGCCCGGGACAGGGATCGACGAGCAGTACTTC
>NA|TRBV5-6|TRBJ2-5|once
CASRFEKGEQETQYF
TGTGCCAGCAGATTCGAGAAGGGAGAGCAAGAGACCCAGTACTTC
>NA|TRBV7-8|TRBJ1-5|NA
CASSRGGVQPQHF
TGTGCCAGCAGCCGCGGGGGGGTCCAGCCCCAGCATTTT
>NA|TRBV6-4|TRBJ1-1|few
CASSEQGGTEAFF
TGTGCCAGCAGTGAGCAGGGAGGGACTGAAGCTTTCTTT
>NA|TRBV7-2|TRBJ2-3|few
CATRPPGTDTQYF
TGTGCCACGCGCCCGCCGGGCACAGATACGCAGTATTTT